The 17 T cell receptor beta chains in this list originate from one sample, sequenced in a study of blood T cells in healthy people across ages. A J-beta primer mix and a sample-barcoded 5' primer were used in a second PCR of about 7 to 12 cycles. TCRdb re-called the 5' RACE reads with MiXCR, one entry per CDR3 protein. The data show hundreds of thousands of distinct CDR3 sequences, about a third seen once. The material sequenced was blood. The receptors were sampled from an elderly woman in good health.

The chain combines TRBV7-2 with TRBJ2-7, with 14 nucleotides matching TRBD2. Near its end, the DNA agrees better with TRBJ2-5, so the J call may be wrong. The CDR3 extends over 20 amino acids. Germline V gene data show CDR1 as SGHTA and CDR2 as FQGNSA. The DNA of the CDR3 is TGTGCCAGCAGCTTACGTTTGGGAAGGACTAGCGGGGGGAAAGAAGAGACCCAGTACTTC. Protein product: CASSLRLGRTSGGKEETQYF.

This clonotype was counted ten times or more. This chain connects TRBV16 to TRBJ1-2; 9 bases fit TRBD1. V lost 1 base to trimming and J lost 0 bases; unmatched junction nucleotides: 6. The CDR3 length is 17 residues. The germline gives CDR1 KGHSY, CDR2 FQNENV. The CDR3 region is CASSQWDRVVANYGYTF. The DNA of the CDR3 is TGTGCCAGCAGCCAATGGGACAGGGTGGTAGCTAACTATGGCTACACCTTC.

Many counts were recorded for this clonotype. The rearrangement joins TRBV7-6 to TRBJ2-1, with D possibly TRBD1 on 6 matching bases. The V end lost 2 bases, the J end lost 8 bases, and 13 bases lay between the germline ends. Germline V gene data show CDR1 as SGHVS and CDR2 as FNYEAQ. The CDR3 covers 14 residues. CDR3 sequence (DNA): TGTGCCAGCAGCTTAAAACAGGGAAGCGATGAGCAGTTCTTC. Amino acid sequence: CASSLKQGSDEQFF.

This clonotype was seen a few times. Sequence at one end of the junction differs from germline and may be a read error. This chain links TRBV10-3 with TRBJ2-5, with 7 bases that match TRBD1. The V gene's germline CDR1 is ENHRY and CDR2 SYGVKD. The CDR3 covers 16 residues. The CDR3 sequence is CAIREGAGGTQETQYF. The CDR3, as DNA: TGCGCCATCAGGGAAGGGGCAGGGGGTACACAAGAGACCCAGTACTTC.

The V gene is TRBV5-1, the J gene TRBJ2-2, with TRBD2 matching 7 bases. Trimming removed 0 bases from V and 3 bases from J; junction bases left unmatched: 2. Germline lookup yields CDR1 SGHRS and CDR2 YFSETQ. The CDR3 loop spans 15 amino acids. This CDR3 is CASSLDAGDTGELFF. In nucleotides, the CDR3 is TGCGCCAGCAGCTTGGATGCGGGGGACACCGGGGAGCTGTTTTTT.

This clonotype was observed at least ten times. The chain employs TRBV10-3 and TRBJ1-2; a possible D gene is TRBD1 (6 bases). With 7 bases removed from V and 2 bases from J, the gap between germline ends came to 8 bases. Germline assignment: CDR1 ENHRY and CDR2 SYGVKD. This CDR3 comprises 12 residues. Here the CDR3 reads CAITDSNYGYTF. CDR3 bases: TGTGCCATCACGGACAGCAACTATGGCTACACCTTC.

The chain is built from TRBV11-2 and TRBJ1-1; D call uncertain. Germline loops: CDR1 SGHAT, CDR2 FQNNGV. The CDR3 runs to 17 residues. V was clipped by 0 bases and J by 5 bases, with 19 bases between them. The CDR3 DNA sequence: TGTGCCAGCAGCTTAGATCCCCTTCGGGGTACGGGGACTGAAGCTTTCTTT. This encodes CASSLDPLRGTGTEAFF.

This clonotype was seen repeatedly, ten times or more. The rearrangement uses TRBV4-1 and TRBJ2-7, with 7 positions matching TRBD1. The germline gives CDR1 MGHRA, CDR2 YSYEKL. The trim removed 0 bases at V and 0 bases at J, leaving 2 bases unmatched. This CDR3 comprises 15 residues. CDR3 amino acids: CASSQETGDSYEQYF. As DNA, the CDR3 is TGCGCCAGCAGCCAAGAAACAGGGGACTCCTACGAGCAGTACTTC.

V and J are TRBV18 and TRBJ2-5; 9 bases line up with TRBD1. Germline CDR1 is KGHSH and CDR2 is LQKENI. The CDR3 consists of 16 residues. With V trimmed by 2 bases and J by 4 bases, 8 bases remained unmatched. CDR3 nucleotides: TGTGCCAGCTCACCAACGGGACAGGGTTTGGGAGAGACCCAGTACTTC. This codes for CASSPTGQGLGETQYF.

The J gene is TRBJ1-6, the V gene TRBV7-9; D unclear. This CDR3 has 15 residues. CDR1 is SEHNR and CDR2 is FQNEAQ in the germline V gene (reference sequence). V was pared by 1 base and J by 5 bases, with 9 bases between. CDR3 DNA: TGTGCCAGCAGCTTAGACGTAGGGAATAATTCACCCCTCCACTTT. It encodes CASSLDVGNNSPLHF.

The chain recombines TRBV6-5 with TRBJ2-2; 12 positions agree with TRBD1. V lost 6 bases, J lost 6 bases, and 2 bases stayed unmatched. Germline-derived CDR1 and CDR2 are MNHEY and SVGAGI. The CDR3 has 14 amino acids. CDR3 residues: CASRGTGGAGELFF. The CDR3 DNA follows: TGTGCCAGCAGGGGGACAGGGGGCGCCGGGGAGCTGTTTTTT.

The chain joins TRBV6-1 to TRBJ1-5; 8 bases agree with TRBD1. The V gene end was trimmed by 6 bases and the J gene end by 6 bases; junction bases not matched to a gene: 7. The CDR3 has 14 residues. CDR1 and CDR2 from the germline V gene are MNHNS and SASEGT. The CDR3 region is CASRDRAGFQPQHF. The CDR3 DNA sequence: TGTGCCAGCAGGGACAGGGCGGGCTTTCAGCCCCAGCATTTT.

The V and J genes are TRBV14 and TRBJ1-1; D ambiguous. CDR3 length: 13 residues. Trimming took 8 bases from V and 1 from J, leaving 11 bases between them. Germline V gene data show CDR1 as SGHDN and CDR2 as FVKESK. This chain's CDR3 is CASSPQANTEAFF. The DNA for the CDR3 is TGTGCCAGCTCCCCGCAGGCGAACACTGAAGCTTTCTTT.

This clonotype was recorded a few times. V is TRBV5-6 and J is TRBJ1-6; no clear D gene. This CDR3 has 16 residues. Germline CDR1 reads SGHDT; CDR2 reads YYEEEE. The V and J ends lost 1 base and 14 bases respectively, with 22 bases between them. CDR3: CASSLRPVSTLLTLHF. CDR3 nucleotides: TGTGCCAGCAGCTTGCGTCCGGTCAGCACTCTTTTGACCCTCCACTTT.

This rearrangement joins TRBV15 to TRBJ2-4; D perhaps matches TRBD2 (5 bases). The DNA end is more similar to TRBJ2-7, so the J call may be wrong. The CDR3 length is 13 residues. Germline V gene lookup returns CDR1 LNHNV and CDR2 YYDKDF (reference sequence). The CDR3 DNA reads as TGTACCGCCAGCAGAGATCGGGGATACGAGCAGTACTTC. Its protein is CTASRDRGYEQYF.

This clonotype has a count of ten or more. The genes are TRBV20-1 and TRBJ2-5; 10 positions agree with TRBD2. Germline CDR1 DFQATT, CDR2 SNEGSKA (reference sequence). J gave up 4 bases and V 3 bases, and 5 bases lay outside the gene matches. The CDR3 covers 14 residues. In DNA form, the CDR3 reads TGCAGTGCTAGCCTAGCGGGGGATGGAGAGACCCAGTACTTC. This gives the protein CSASLAGDGETQYF.

This clonotype was found once. The chain links TRBV7-9 to TRBJ2-6; D tentatively reads TRBD1 or TRBD2 (6 bases each). The germline V and J ends were trimmed by 0 bases and 0 bases, with 12 bases remaining between them. The CDR3 runs 18 residues. Germline V gene data show CDR1 as SEHNR and CDR2 as FQNEAQ (reference sequence). The CDR3 DNA reads as TGTGCCAGCAGCTTAGCGGGGGGCCAAAGCTCTGGGGCCAACGTCCTGACTTTC. This encodes CASSLAGGQSSGANVLTF.